This TCR beta chain is from a study of control samples from healthy donors and cancer patients. Sequencing used immunoSEQ multiplex PCR; TCRdb keeps in-frame clones, though not all of them. This sample has about 60,000 clones, with nearly 90% found just once. After removal of 4 bases from V and 7 bases from J, the junction contained 5 bases not matched to a gene. The length of the CDR3 is 15 residues. Germline V gene data show CDR1 as SGHDT and CDR2 as YYEEEE. Sequencing input: blood. The chain links TRBV5-6 to TRBJ2-1, with 13 bases that match TRBD2. The receptor's source is a man over 45 in good health. CDR3 sequence reads: CASSLPTSGRNEQFF. As DNA, the CDR3 is TGTGCCAGCAGCCTTCCGACTAGCGGGAGGAATGAGCAGTTCTTC.